This T cell receptor beta chain was captured by sequencing in a study of CD8+ T cells in alopecia areata. Extracted from the samples, RNA was reverse transcribed into cDNA to serve as the sequencing template. Measured with immunoSEQ multiplex PCR; TCRdb has only the in-frame clones, and not every one. The sample carries roughly 120,000 clones, 56% recorded once. Treatment of the sample: oral pan-JAK inhibitor, 5-10 mg twice daily. Study conclusions and caveats: Clonality was higher in lesional than normal scalp, especially in alopecia totalis/universalis. Scalp specimens additionally yield sequences from normal skin's resident alphabeta T cells.

This clone occurred once. What it binds is not known. This CDR3 has 14 amino acids. The V gene's germline CDR1 is MNHEY and CDR2 SVGAGI. V lost 4 bases and J lost 4, with 13 bases in between. The sequences come from CD4+ T cells sorted from blood, collected at week 24, from a patient treated with tofacitinib. The sequence was obtained from a human donor with alopecia areata. The genes are TRBV6-5 and TRBJ1-2; no reliable D call. Here the CDR3 reads CASSSAQRSYGYTF. The CDR3 DNA sequence: TGTGCCAGCAGTTCCGCGCAGCGTTCCTATGGCTACACCTTC.